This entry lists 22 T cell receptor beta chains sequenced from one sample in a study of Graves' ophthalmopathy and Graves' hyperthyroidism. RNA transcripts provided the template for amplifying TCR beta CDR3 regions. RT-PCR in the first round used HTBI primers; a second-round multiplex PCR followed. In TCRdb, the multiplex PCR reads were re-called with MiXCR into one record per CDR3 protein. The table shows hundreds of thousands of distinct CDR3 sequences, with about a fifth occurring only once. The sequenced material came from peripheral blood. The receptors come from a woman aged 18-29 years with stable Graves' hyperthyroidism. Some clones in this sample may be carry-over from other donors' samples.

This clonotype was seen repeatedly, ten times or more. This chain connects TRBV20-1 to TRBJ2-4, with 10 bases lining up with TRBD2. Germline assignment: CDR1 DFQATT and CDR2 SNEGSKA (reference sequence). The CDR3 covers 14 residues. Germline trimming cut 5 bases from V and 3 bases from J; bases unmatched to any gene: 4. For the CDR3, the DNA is TGCAGTGCTCCACCTAGCGGGGGCAAAAACATTCAGTACTTC. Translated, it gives CSAPPSGGKNIQYF.

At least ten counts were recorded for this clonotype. The CDR3 DNA sequence: TGTGCCATGGACAGGGGTCCTACTAACTATGGCTACACCTTC. It is translated as CAMDRGPTNYGYTF. The rearrangement joins TRBV24-1 to TRBJ1-2; 9 bases are shared with TRBD1. Trimming removed 11 bases from V and 0 bases from J; junction bases left unmatched: 6. The CDR3 is made up of 14 amino acids. Germline lookup yields CDR1 KGHDR and CDR2 SFDVKD.

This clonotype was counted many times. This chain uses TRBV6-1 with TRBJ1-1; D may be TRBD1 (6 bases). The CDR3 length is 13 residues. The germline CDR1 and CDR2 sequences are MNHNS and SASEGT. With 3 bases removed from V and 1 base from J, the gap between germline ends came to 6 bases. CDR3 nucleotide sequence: TGTGCCAGCAGTGAGGACAGGAACACTGAAGCTTTCTTT. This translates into CASSEDRNTEAFF.

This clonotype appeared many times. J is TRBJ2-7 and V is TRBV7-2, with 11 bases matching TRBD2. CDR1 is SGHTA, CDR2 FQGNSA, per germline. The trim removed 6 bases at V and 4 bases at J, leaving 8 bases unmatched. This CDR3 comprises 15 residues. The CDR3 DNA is TGTGCCAGCAGACCCCGACTAGCGGGGCGGTACGAGCAGTACTTC. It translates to CASRPRLAGRYEQYF.

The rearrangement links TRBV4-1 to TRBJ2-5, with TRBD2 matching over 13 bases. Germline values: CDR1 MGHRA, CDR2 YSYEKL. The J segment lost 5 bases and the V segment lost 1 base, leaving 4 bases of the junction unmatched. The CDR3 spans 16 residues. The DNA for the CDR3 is TGCGCCAGCAGCCAAGGGACTAGCGGGAGTGAGGAGACCCAGTACTTC. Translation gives CASSQGTSGSEETQYF.

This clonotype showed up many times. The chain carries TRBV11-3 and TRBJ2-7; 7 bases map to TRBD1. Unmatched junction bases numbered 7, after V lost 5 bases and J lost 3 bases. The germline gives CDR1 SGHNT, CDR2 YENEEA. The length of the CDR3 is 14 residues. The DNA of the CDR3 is TGTGCCAGCAGCCCCCCGGGACAGTTCTACGAGCAGTACTTC. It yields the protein CASSPPGQFYEQYF. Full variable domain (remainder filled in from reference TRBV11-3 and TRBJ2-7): EAGVVQSPRYKIIEKKQPVAFWCNPISGHNTLYWYLQNLGQGPELLIRYENEEAVDDSQLPKDRFSAERLKGVDSTLKIQPAELGDSAVYLCASSPPGQFYEQYFGPGTRLTVT.

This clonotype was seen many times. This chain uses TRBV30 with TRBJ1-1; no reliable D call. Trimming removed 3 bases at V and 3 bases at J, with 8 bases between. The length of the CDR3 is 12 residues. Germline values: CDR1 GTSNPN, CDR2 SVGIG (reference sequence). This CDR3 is CAWRFLYTEAFF. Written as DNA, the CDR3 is TGTGCCTGGAGATTCCTTTACACTGAAGCTTTCTTT.

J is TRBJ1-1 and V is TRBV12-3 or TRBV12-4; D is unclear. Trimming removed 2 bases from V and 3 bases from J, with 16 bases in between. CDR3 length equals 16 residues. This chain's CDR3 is CASSLIRALGDTEAFF. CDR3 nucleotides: TGTGCCAGCAGTTTAATCCGGGCCCTTGGGGACACTGAAGCTTTCTTT.

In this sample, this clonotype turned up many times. CDR3 protein: CASSLESGPAGTEAFF. The CDR3 DNA is TGTGCCAGCAGCTTAGAGTCAGGACCCGCCGGAACTGAAGCTTTCTTT. V is TRBV11-2 and J is TRBJ1-1, with D uncertain. Germline assignment: CDR1 SGHAT and CDR2 FQNNGV. V was shortened by 0 bases and J by 5 bases, with 16 bases between the two germline ends. This CDR3 region has 16 residues.

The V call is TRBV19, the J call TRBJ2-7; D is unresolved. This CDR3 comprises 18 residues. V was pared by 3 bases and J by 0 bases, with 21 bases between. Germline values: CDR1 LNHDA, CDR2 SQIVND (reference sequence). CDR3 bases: TGTGCCAGTAGTATGTTCCCCCATAGGAGTGGCAGCTCCTACGAGCAGTACTTC. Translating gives CASSMFPHRSGSSYEQYF.

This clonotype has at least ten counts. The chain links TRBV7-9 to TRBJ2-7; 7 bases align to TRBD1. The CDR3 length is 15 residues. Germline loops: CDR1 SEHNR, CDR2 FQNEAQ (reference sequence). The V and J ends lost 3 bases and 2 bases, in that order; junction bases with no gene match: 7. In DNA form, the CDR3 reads TGTGCCAGCAGCTTCTCCGGGACAGTTGCCTACGAGCAGTACTTC. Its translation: CASSFSGTVAYEQYF.

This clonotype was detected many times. CDR3 loop: CASSFGGLSGNTIYF. In DNA form, the CDR3 reads TGTGCCAGCAGTTTTGGTGGGTTAAGTGGAAACACCATATATTTT. The chain couples TRBV12-3 or TRBV12-4 to TRBJ1-3, with D uncertain. The CDR3 is made up of 15 amino acids. V was cut by 3 bases and J by 3 bases, with 12 bases left in between.

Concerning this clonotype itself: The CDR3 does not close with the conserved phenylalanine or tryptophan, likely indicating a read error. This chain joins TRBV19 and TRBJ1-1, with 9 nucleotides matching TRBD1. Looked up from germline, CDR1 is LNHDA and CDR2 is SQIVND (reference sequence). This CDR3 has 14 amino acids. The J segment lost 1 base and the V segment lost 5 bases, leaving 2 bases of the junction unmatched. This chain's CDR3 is CASSGGQGNTEAFV. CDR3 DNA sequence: TGTGCCAGTAGTGGGGGACAGGGGAACACTGAAGCTTTCGTT.

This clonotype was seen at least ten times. The CDR3, as DNA: TGTGCCAGCAGTTTAGGCCGAAGGATTAACTATGGCTACACCTTC. Translating gives CASSLGRRINYGYTF. V is TRBV28 and J is TRBJ1-2; D is unclear. This CDR3 has 15 amino acids. The ends were cut back, 2 bases at V and 1 base at J, with 11 bases in the middle. Per germline, CDR1 MDHEN and CDR2 SYDVKM.

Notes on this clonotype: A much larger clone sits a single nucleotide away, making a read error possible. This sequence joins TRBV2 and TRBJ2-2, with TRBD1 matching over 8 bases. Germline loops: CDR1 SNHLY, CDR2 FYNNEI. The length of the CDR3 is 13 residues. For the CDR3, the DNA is TGTGTCAGCAGGGGGACAGGTCCCGGGGAGCTGTTTTTT. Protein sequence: CVSRGTGPGELFF.

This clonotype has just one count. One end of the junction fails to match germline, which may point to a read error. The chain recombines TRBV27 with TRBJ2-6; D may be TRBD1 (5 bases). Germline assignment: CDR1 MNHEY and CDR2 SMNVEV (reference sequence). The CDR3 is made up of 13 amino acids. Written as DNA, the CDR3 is TGTGCCAGCAGAGTCTCTGGGGCCAACGTCCTGAGTTTC. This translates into CASRVSGANVLSF. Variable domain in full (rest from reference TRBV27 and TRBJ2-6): EAQVTQNPRYLITVTGKKLTVTCSQNMNHEYMSWYRQDPGLGLRQIYYSMNVEVTDKGDVPEGYKVSRKEKRNFPLILESPSPNQTSLYFCASRVSGANVLSFGAGSRLTVL.

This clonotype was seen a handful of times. CDR3 amino acids: CASSHTITGLAGQTGETQYF. The CDR3 DNA reads TGTGCCAGCTCCCACACAATAACGGGACTAGCGGGCCAGACGGGGGAGACCCAGTACTTC. The rearrangement joins TRBV18 to TRBJ2-5, with 12 bases fitting TRBD2. The CDR3 has 20 residues. Looked up from germline, CDR1 is KGHSH and CDR2 is LQKENI. The V gene end was trimmed by 6 bases and the J gene end by 5 bases; junction bases not matched to a gene: 22.

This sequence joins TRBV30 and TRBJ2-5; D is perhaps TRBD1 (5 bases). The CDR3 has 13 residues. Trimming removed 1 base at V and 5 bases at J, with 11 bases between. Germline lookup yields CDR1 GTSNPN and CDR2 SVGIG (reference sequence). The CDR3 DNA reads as TGTGCCTGGAGTGGGACACCTAGGGAGACCCAGTACTTC. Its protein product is CAWSGTPRETQYF.

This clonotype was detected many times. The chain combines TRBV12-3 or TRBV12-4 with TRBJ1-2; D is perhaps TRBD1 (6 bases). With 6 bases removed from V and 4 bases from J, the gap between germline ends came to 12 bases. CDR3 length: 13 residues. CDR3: CASSFRGPYGYTF. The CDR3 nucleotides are TGTGCCAGCAGCTTCAGGGGCCCCTATGGCTACACCTTC.

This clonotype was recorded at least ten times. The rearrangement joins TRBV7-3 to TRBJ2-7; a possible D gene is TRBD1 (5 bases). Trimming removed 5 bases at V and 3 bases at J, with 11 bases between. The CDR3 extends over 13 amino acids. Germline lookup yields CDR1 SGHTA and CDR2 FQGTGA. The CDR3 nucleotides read TGTGCCAGCAGCGAAGGGGAACGCTACGAGCAGTACTTC. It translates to CASSEGERYEQYF.

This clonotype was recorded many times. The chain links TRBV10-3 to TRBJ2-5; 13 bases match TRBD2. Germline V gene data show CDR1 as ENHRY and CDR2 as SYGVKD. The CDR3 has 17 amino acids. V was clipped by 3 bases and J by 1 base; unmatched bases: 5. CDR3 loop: CAISEGRLAGGQETQYF. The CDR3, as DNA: TGTGCCATCAGTGAAGGACGACTAGCGGGGGGCCAAGAGACCCAGTACTTC.

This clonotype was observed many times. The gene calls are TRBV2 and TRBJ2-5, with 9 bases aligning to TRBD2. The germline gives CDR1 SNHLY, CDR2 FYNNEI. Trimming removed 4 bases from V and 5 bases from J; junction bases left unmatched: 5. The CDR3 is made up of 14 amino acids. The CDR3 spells CASSAGLALETQYF. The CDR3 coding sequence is TGTGCCAGCAGTGCGGGACTAGCTCTGGAGACCCAGTACTTC. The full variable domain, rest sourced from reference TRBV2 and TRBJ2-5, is EPEVTQTPSHQVTQMGQEVILRCVPISNHLYFYWYRQILGQKVEFLVSFYNNEISEKSEIFDDQFSVERPDGSNFTLKIRSTKLEDSAMYFCASSAGLALETQYFGPGTRLLVL.